This record looks at one T cell receptor beta chain sequence and its context. Its antigen is still unknown. One base away there is no much larger clone; base qualities are not given. Enrolling through a virtual design, the prospective study's participants ranged in age from roughly 18 to 100 years and lived across some 23 United States geographic areas. To assign participants to cohorts, the prospective study relied on clinical history that participants themselves reported in a screening survey and a study questionnaire. Mobile phlebotomists in the prospective study collected whole blood, serum and a nasopharyngeal or oropharyngeal swab from every participant. Over an approximately 2-month period, participants in the prospective study had the option of providing additional blood draws and questionnaires. Before DNA extraction, blood samples from the prospective study were shipped at room temperature or frozen.

The immunoSEQ Assay, a bias-controlled multiplex PCR, was used to amplify TCRbeta CDR3 regions from genomic DNA. From the authors' description of their analysis: The number of nucleated cells in each sample was estimated from the amplification of reference gene primers within the assay. To quantify the absolute abundance of each unique TCRbeta CDR3 rearrangement, sequence reads were collapsed and filtered. For each sample, productive Simpson clonality was calculated as the square root of Simpson's diversity index over productive rearrangements. Entries here come from immuneACCESS through TCRdb and include only in-frame sequences with V and J called. Some clones fail to appear in such tables; in the studies checked, an unresolved V gene covers under half of the shortfall, and the cause of the remainder is unknown. Clone size and V and J calls were adopted from that table, with D and trimming inferred from the DNA. This sample comprises under 150,000 clones, over 75% of them detected only once. Jointly, the top ten make up approximately 4% of the sample.

This specimen belongs to a study of blood T cell repertoires in COVID-19 (dated by TCRdb to 2018 to 2020). The study in broad terms: Recovered participants in ImmuneRACE Cohort 3 were defined by two consecutive negative NP/OP PCR tests, clearance by a healthcare professional, or resolution of symptoms. A freely available public database, intended as a resource for researchers studying the immune response to SARS-CoV-2, is where the repertoires were released. Sample metadata almost always included a de-identified subject ID, COVID-19 status, age in years and sex. Subjects who had been exposed to COVID-19, were actively infected with it, or had recovered from it provided the deeply sampled blood TCRbeta repertoires that made up the dataset. The prospective study material was composed of cDNA or gDNA derived from T cells, B-cell-depleted T cells, or PBMCs. The collaborator samples originated in the United States, Italy and Spain and spanned the acute and convalescent phases of COVID-19. Where available, HLA class I and class II types were obtained from metadata supplied by the sample provider rather than from assay-based typing. The samples were drawn from two sources: the first 160 participants of the ongoing ImmuneRACE study, and some 1,300 subjects contributed by 6 global collaborators.

Germline trimming amounts to 1 base on V and 7 bases on J, with 4 as the count of junction bases outside the gene matches. The CDR3 runs 15 amino acids, cysteine and phenylalanine included. Only the CDR3 DNA is retained, 45 bases long and in frame from the first base. Reading the germline V gene gives CDR1 SGHRS and CDR2 YFSETQ. Overall results and qualifications from the work: Clinical and demographic metadata were provided uncurated, with the amount varying by source and participant.

The chain is made from TRBV5-1 and TRBJ2-1, and 11 junction bases match TRBD2. Sequencing was carried out using PBMCs or T cells enriched from blood (not recorded which). The source is a middle-aged man in a cohort exposed to, infected with or recovered from COVID-19 (not recorded which). The CDR3: CASSLQLAGANEQFF. The DNA is as follows: TGCGCCAGCAGCTTGCAACTAGCGGGGGCTAATGAGCAGTTCTTC.